A selection of T cell receptor beta chains follows, all from one sample in a study of blood T cells in healthy people across ages. TCRdb independently ran MiXCR on the 5' RACE reads; one entry per CDR3 protein. Among 1,500,000 or so distinct CDR3 sequences listed, approximately 42% were seen once. The source material was blood. These receptor sequences come from a woman aged 18-35 years in good health. The CDR3 runs from the conserved cysteine through the conserved F or W. Fields, in order: CDR3 protein, CDR3 DNA, D gene, clone size, V gene, J gene. The D gene is left open where the match is weak. Rows may omit the clone size; those that give it use once, few, many or a size class.

CDR3aa: CASSSRTDRGYTF; CDR3nt: TGTGCCAGCAGCTCTCGGACAGATCGTGGCTACACCTTC; d_gene: -; abundance: -; v_gene: TRBV7-9; j_gene: TRBJ1-2
CDR3aa: CSAPTSGRAYEQYF; CDR3nt: TGCAGTGCTCCAACTAGCGGGAGGGCCTATGAGCAGTACTTC; d_gene: TRBD2; abundance: -; v_gene: TRBV20-1; j_gene: TRBJ2-7
CDR3aa: CAWLEADTQYF; CDR3nt: TGTGCCTGGCTGGAGGCGGATACGCAGTATTTT; d_gene: -; abundance: -; v_gene: TRBV30; j_gene: TRBJ2-3
CDR3aa: CASSTDKGAYNEQFF; CDR3nt: TGTGCCAGCAGCACGGACAAGGGCGCCTACAATGAGCAGTTCTTC; d_gene: -; abundance: -; v_gene: TRBV12-3/TRBV12-4; j_gene: TRBJ2-1
CDR3aa: CASRPMTGSVTEAFF; CDR3nt: TGTGCCAGCAGGCCGATGACAGGGAGCGTCACTGAAGCTTTCTTT; d_gene: TRBD1; abundance: -; v_gene: TRBV7-9; j_gene: TRBJ1-1
CDR3aa: CASINRGTGEAFF; CDR3nt: TGTGCCAGCATCAACAGGGGGACAGGTGAAGCTTTCTTT; d_gene: TRBD1; abundance: -; v_gene: TRBV7-9; j_gene: TRBJ1-1
CDR3aa: CASSEVGANVLTF; CDR3nt: TGTGCCAGCAGTGAAGTGGGGGCCAACGTCCTGACTTTC; d_gene: -; abundance: few; v_gene: TRBV25-1; j_gene: TRBJ2-6
CDR3aa: CASSAGTMGHEQFF; CDR3nt: TGTGCCAGCAGCGCCGGGACGATGGGACATGAGCAGTTCTTC; d_gene: -; abundance: few; v_gene: TRBV9; j_gene: TRBJ2-1
CDR3aa: CSVPGQGRNEQYF; CDR3nt: TGCAGCGTGCCGGGACAGGGACGCAACGAGCAGTACTTC; d_gene: TRBD1; abundance: few; v_gene: TRBV29-1; j_gene: TRBJ2-7
CDR3aa: CASSYSFNSLLHF; CDR3nt: TGTGCCAGCAGTTACTCCTTTAATTCACTCCTCCACTTT; d_gene: -; abundance: once; v_gene: TRBV6-5; j_gene: TRBJ1-6
CDR3aa: CASSFWVRETSYNEQFF; CDR3nt: TGTGCCAGCAGCTTTTGGGTACGGGAAACCTCCTACAATGAGCAGTTCTTC; d_gene: -; abundance: -; v_gene: TRBV11-2; j_gene: TRBJ2-1
CDR3aa: CASGQGPLGSPLHF; CDR3nt: TGTGCCAGCGGTCAAGGGCCCCTGGGGTCACCCCTCCACTTT; d_gene: -; abundance: -; v_gene: TRBV12-3/TRBV12-4; j_gene: TRBJ1-6
CDR3aa: CASSQLFLLRGAAYEQYF; CDR3nt: TGCGCCAGCAGCCAACTCTTTCTTCTGCGCGGGGCTGCCTACGAGCAGTACTTC; d_gene: -; abundance: -; v_gene: TRBV4-1; j_gene: TRBJ2-7
CDR3aa: CASREVTGGTKTQYF; CDR3nt: TGTGCCAGCAGAGAAGTGACTGGAGGGACCAAGACCCAGTACTTC; d_gene: -; abundance: -; v_gene: TRBV2; j_gene: TRBJ2-5
CDR3aa: CASSHIGIGSYEQYF; CDR3nt: TGCGCCAGCAGCCACATAGGAATTGGGTCCTACGAGCAGTACTTC; d_gene: -; abundance: -; v_gene: TRBV4-1; j_gene: TRBJ2-7
CDR3aa: CASSVVETGGYTF; CDR3nt: TGTGCCAGCAGCGTAGTTGAAACAGGAGGCTACACCTTC; d_gene: -; abundance: few; v_gene: TRBV9; j_gene: TRBJ1-2
CDR3aa: CSATEDPGSPPHF; CDR3nt: TGCAGTGCTACCGAGGATCCGGGTTCACCCCCCCACTTT; d_gene: -; abundance: -; v_gene: TRBV20-1; j_gene: TRBJ1-6
CDR3aa: CASSYSGQTYNEQYF; CDR3nt: TGTGCCAGCAGTTACTCGGGACAGACCTACAATGAGCAGTACTTC; d_gene: TRBD1; abundance: -; v_gene: TRBV6-5; j_gene: TRBJ2-7
CDR3aa: CSSGLARGETQYF; CDR3nt: TGCAGCTCTGGACTAGCTAGAGGAGAGACCCAGTACTTC; d_gene: TRBD2; abundance: -; v_gene: TRBV29-1; j_gene: TRBJ2-5
CDR3aa: CASSHQGLAYRETQYF; CDR3nt: TGTGCCAGCAGCCACCAGGGACTAGCGTACCGGGAGACCCAGTACTTC; d_gene: TRBD2; abundance: -; v_gene: TRBV7-2; j_gene: TRBJ2-5
CDR3aa: CAYDDPAGELFF; CDR3nt: TGTGCCTACGACGACCCAGCCGGGGAGCTGTTTTTT; d_gene: -; abundance: -; v_gene: TRBV30; j_gene: TRBJ2-2
CDR3aa: CSVGAGGTNSPLHF; CDR3nt: TGCAGCGTTGGGGCAGGGGGGACAAATTCACCCCTCCACTTT; d_gene: TRBD1; abundance: -; v_gene: TRBV29-1; j_gene: TRBJ1-6
CDR3aa: CASSPTAWVYGHTF; CDR3nt: TGTGCCAGCAGCCCGACAGCATGGGTCTATGGCCACACCTTC; d_gene: -; abundance: -; v_gene: TRBV6-2/TRBV6-3; j_gene: TRBJ1-2